The rows below give T cell receptor beta chains drawn from one sample of a study of OX40 agonist ivuxolimab in advanced cancers. Clones were read by immunoSEQ multiplex PCR, and TCRdb kept only the in-frame ones, dropping some. This table holds some 75,000 clones, roughly 90% found once. Sequenced material: CD4+ or CD8+ T cells sorted from blood, taken in a trial of the OX40 agonist ivuxolimab. Every receptor here comes from an adult with an advanced solid tumor such as melanoma, head and neck, liver or kidney cancer. The CDR3 runs from the conserved cysteine through the conserved F or W. The D gene is left open where the match is weak. Rows may omit the clone size; those that give it use once, few, many or a size class.

clone_size,j_call,d_call,v_call,cdr3_nt,cdr3_aa
-,TRBJ2-3,-,TRBV7-3,TGTGCCAGCAGCTCTCCCCCGACGGTCACAGATACGCAGTATTTT,CASSSPPTVTDTQYF
-,TRBJ1-2,TRBD1,TRBV2,TGTGCCAGCAGTGAATCGGACAGGGCCTTCTATGGCTACACCTTC,CASSESDRAFYGYTF
-,TRBJ1-5,TRBD1,TRBV6-5,TGTGCCAGCAGGCGTGATCCGACAGGGAGTCAGCCCCAGCATTTT,CASRRDPTGSQPQHF
-,TRBJ1-5,-,TRBV6-6,TGTGCCAGCACCCCCGGGGGCAATCAGCCCCAGCATTTT,CASTPGGNQPQHF
once,TRBJ1-6,-,TRBV14,TGTGCCAGCAGCCAAGATATCCGGGGGAATTCACCCCTCCACTTT,CASSQDIRGNSPLHF
-,TRBJ2-7,TRBD1,TRBV18,TGTGCCAGCTCACCAGGGACAGGGGACTACGAGCAGTACTTC,CASSPGTGDYEQYF
once,TRBJ1-2,TRBD1,TRBV2,TGTGCCAGCAGTCGGGACAGGGGACATGGCTACACCTTC,CASSRDRGHGYTF
few,TRBJ2-5,-,TRBV7-2,TGTGCCAGCAGCCCTGGTTCTGGCAAGACCCAGTACTTC,CASSPGSGKTQYF
-,TRBJ1-6,-,TRBV10-2,TGCGCCAGCAGTGTTACAGCATCACCCCTCCACTTT,CASSVTASPLHF
-,TRBJ2-7,-,TRBV19,TGTGCCAGTAGTATGCCCGGCAGGGGCGGACACGAGCAGTACTTC,CASSMPGRGGHEQYF
-,TRBJ2-5,TRBD1,TRBV30,TGTGCCTGGACAAGGACAGGGGGAGCCCAAGAGACCCAGTACTTC,CAWTRTGGAQETQYF
-,TRBJ1-5,TRBD1,TRBV10-2,TGCGCCAGCAGTGATCGGGACAGTCCGAATCAGCCCCAGCATTTT,CASSDRDSPNQPQHF
-,TRBJ1-6,TRBD1,TRBV7-9,TGTGCCAGCAGCCGAACCGGGACAGGGTACGGACCCCTCCACTTT,CASSRTGTGYGPLHF
-,TRBJ2-3,-,TRBV2,TGTGCCAGCGAGAGGGCGGGGGCCACAGATACGCAGTATTTT,CASERAGATDTQYF
few,TRBJ1-1,-,TRBV30,TGTGCCTGGAGTCCGTCTCCACCGGCGGGGAGGTCCGAAGCTTTCTTT,CAWSPSPPAGRSEAFF
-,TRBJ1-1,-,TRBV4-1,TGCGCCAGCAGCCAAGAGCCCCATGGGACAGAAGCTTTCTTT,CASSQEPHGTEAFF
-,TRBJ1-4,TRBD1,TRBV5-6,TGTGCCAGCAGCGGGGCCCTCAGGGGGAAACTGTTTTTT,CASSGALRGKLFF
-,TRBJ1-1,-,TRBV5-1,TGCGCCAGCAGATACGGGAGTACTGAAGCTTTCTTT,CASRYGSTEAFF
-,TRBJ2-1,TRBD2,TRBV6-1,TGTGCCAGCAGTGATCGACTAGCGGGAGTCGGGGGTGAGCAGTTCTTC,CASSDRLAGVGGEQFF
-,TRBJ1-6,TRBD1,TRBV6-1,TGTGCCAGCAATGACAGGGGGAATTCACCCCTCCACTTT,CASNDRGNSPLHF
-,TRBJ2-5,-,TRBV11-2,TGTGCCAGCAGCTCCGGGTCCCAAGAGACCCAGTACTTC,CASSSGSQETQYF
-,TRBJ1-3,-,TRBV2,TGTGCCAGCAGTTTTCATCTCACCTCTGGAAACACCATATATTTT,CASSFHLTSGNTIYF
-,TRBJ2-1,TRBD2,TRBV5-1,TGCGCCAGCAGCGCGGGCCAGGGTAGCGGGAGTACTGATGAGCAGTTCTTC,CASSAGQGSGSTDEQFF
-,TRBJ2-5,TRBD1,TRBV6-5,TGTGCCAGCAGTCGGGACAGCAGACACCAAGAGACCCAGTACTTC,CASSRDSRHQETQYF
-,TRBJ2-7,-,TRBV6-1,TGTGCCAGCTCCGAAGGGGGGCAGGGTCTCTACGAGCAGTACTTC,CASSEGGQGLYEQYF
few,TRBJ1-1,-,TRBV2,TGTGCCAGCAATCACGGCAGCCTGAACACTGAAGCTTTCTTT,CASNHGSLNTEAFF
-,TRBJ2-7,TRBD2,TRBV28,TGTGCCAGCAGCTCATACGGACTAGCGGGACAGTGGACCTACGAGCAGTACTTC,CASSSYGLAGQWTYEQYF
few,TRBJ1-2,-,TRBV5-4,TGTGCCAGCACCTTGAATACAGATGGCTACACCTTC,CASTLNTDGYTF
-,TRBJ2-3,-,TRBV18,TGTGCCAGCTCCTGGGACTCGGATGTGAGAGATACGCAGTATTTT,CASSWDSDVRDTQYF
once,TRBJ2-1,TRBD2,TRBV18,TGTGCCAGCTCCCCTCGCCCTAGCGGGAGTGGGTATGGCTCCTACAATGAGCAGTTCTTC,CASSPRPSGSGYGSYNEQFF
-,TRBJ2-5,-,TRBV29-1,TGCACCTTCGGGCAACACCAAGAGACCCAGTACTTC,CTFGQHQETQYF
-,TRBJ2-2,-,TRBV30,TGTGCCTGCCGTATCCACCCAGCTAGGAGCACCGGGGAGCTGTTTTTT,CACRIHPARSTGELFF
-,TRBJ2-1,TRBD1,TRBV14,TGTGCCAGCAGCCCTCGGACAGGTTTATCCTACAATGAGCAGTTCTTC,CASSPRTGLSYNEQFF
-,TRBJ2-7,-,TRBV7-6,TGTGCCAGCAGCTTAGCGGTCCGTTGGGGAACGCAGGGTCTAGAGCCCTACGAGCAGTACTTC,CASSLAVRWGTQGLEPYEQYF
once,TRBJ2-5,-,TRBV20-1,TGCAGTGCTAGCCCACAAGAGACCCAGTACTTC,CSASPQETQYF
-,TRBJ2-5,-,TRBV18,TGTGCCAGCTCACCAGCAGGGCCCCCAGAGACCCAGTACTTC,CASSPAGPPETQYF
-,TRBJ2-7,TRBD1,TRBV29-1,TGCAGCGTTGGACAGGGGCCCTCCTACGAGCAGTACTTC,CSVGQGPSYEQYF
-,TRBJ2-3,-,TRBV12-2,TGTGCAAGTCGCCCAATAAAACAGAGGACGGCACAGGATACGCAGTATTTT,CASRPIKQRTAQDTQYF
-,TRBJ1-3,TRBD1,TRBV5-1,TGCGCCAGCAGCTTGAGTGGAAGGACAGGGTCGGAAAACACCATATATTTT,CASSLSGRTGSENTIYF
-,TRBJ2-7,-,TRBV28,TGTGCCAGCAGGGGCGAAGGGGTTCTATACGAGCAGTACTTC,CASRGEGVLYEQYF
-,TRBJ2-7,TRBD2,TRBV30,TGTGCCTCGACGGGAGGAGAATACGAGCAGTACTTC,CASTGGEYEQYF
-,TRBJ1-5,-,TRBV5-1,TGCGCCAGCAGCTTGGTTCCGGGAGGTAATCAGCCCCAGCATTTT,CASSLVPGGNQPQHF
-,TRBJ2-1,TRBD2,TRBV7-9,TGTGCCAGCAGCTATTACTCGGGACTAGGGATGGAGGAGCAGTTCTTC,CASSYYSGLGMEEQFF
-,TRBJ2-5,TRBD1,TRBV28,TGTGCCAGCAGTCCCGGACAGGGTAAGAGGTCAGAGACCCAGTACTTC,CASSPGQGKRSETQYF
once,TRBJ2-5,-,TRBV9,TGTGCCAGCAGCACCAGGGAAGAGACCCAGTACTTC,CASSTREETQYF
-,TRBJ1-1,TRBD1,TRBV6-6,TGTGCCAGCAGGGGGACAGGGGTTTCCCGGAACACTGAAGCTTTCTTT,CASRGTGVSRNTEAFF
-,TRBJ2-1,TRBD1,TRBV5-1,TGCGCCAGCAGCTTCCGGCCAGGGGGCGCGAGTACGGAAAACAATGAGCAGTTCTTC,CASSFRPGGASTENNEQFF
-,TRBJ1-1,-,TRBV5-4,TGTGCCAGCAGCCCGGCCAACGCTGAAGCTTTCTTT,CASSPANAEAFF
-,TRBJ1-4,-,TRBV5-1,TGCGCCAGCAGCTTAGGACTGGGTATTAGTAATGAAAAACTGTTTTTT,CASSLGLGISNEKLFF
few,TRBJ1-1,-,TRBV29-1,TGCAGCGTTGTTGGCAGGGGCACTGAAGCTTTCTTT,CSVVGRGTEAFF
-,TRBJ1-5,TRBD1,TRBV19,TGTGCCAGTAGTATAACCCGGACAGGGCACCAGCCCCAGCATTTT,CASSITRTGHQPQHF
-,TRBJ2-1,TRBD1,TRBV27,TGTGCCAGCAGTTTCCGGGACAGGGGGCCTAATGAGCAGTTCTTC,CASSFRDRGPNEQFF